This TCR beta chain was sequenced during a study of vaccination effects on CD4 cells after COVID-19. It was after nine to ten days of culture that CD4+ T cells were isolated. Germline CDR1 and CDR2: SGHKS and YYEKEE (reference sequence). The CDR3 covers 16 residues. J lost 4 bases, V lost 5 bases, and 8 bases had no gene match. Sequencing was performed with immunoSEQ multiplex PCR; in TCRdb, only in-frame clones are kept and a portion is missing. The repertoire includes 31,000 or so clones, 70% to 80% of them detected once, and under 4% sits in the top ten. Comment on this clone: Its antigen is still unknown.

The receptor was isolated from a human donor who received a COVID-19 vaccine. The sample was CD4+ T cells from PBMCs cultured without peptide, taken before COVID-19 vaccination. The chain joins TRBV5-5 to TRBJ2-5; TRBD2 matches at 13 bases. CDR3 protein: CASSTGLAGDLETQYF. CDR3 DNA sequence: TGTGCCAGCAGTACCGGACTAGCGGGAGATTTAGAGACCCAGTACTTC.